Listed here are 27 T cell receptor beta chains from one sample, sequenced in a study of cytomegalovirus exposure and HLA in healthy donors. Primers: 60 Vbeta forward and 13 Jbeta reverse. Libraries were prepared by immunoSEQ multiplex PCR; TCRdb keeps only in-frame clonotypes and omits some of them. The table has more than 90,000 clones, around 80% seen once. The sample was PBMCs. Receptors were obtained from a woman aged 60-75 years in good health and CMV-seronegative.

The chain combines TRBV9 with TRBJ2-7, with a possible D match to TRBD1 (5 bases). Trimming shortened V by 2 bases and J by 4 bases, and 13 bases separated the two germline ends. The CDR3 is 14 amino acids. The germline gives CDR1 SGDLS, CDR2 YYNGEE. The CDR3 region has the DNA TGTGCCAGCAGCGTGGGTGGGGCCGGGTACGAGCAGTACTTC. Residues: CASSVGGAGYEQYF.

This clone was picked up one time. The V and J genes are TRBV5-4 and TRBJ2-3; D is possibly TRBD2 (6 bases). Trimming left V 0 bases short and J 0 bases short, with 8 bases between. The germline V gene has CDR1 SGHNT and CDR2 YYREEE (reference sequence). This CDR3 region has 15 residues. The chain's CDR3 is CASSLGGASTDTQYF. CDR3 nucleotides: TGTGCCAGCAGCTTGGGCGGGGCTAGCACAGATACGCAGTATTTT.

For the CDR3, the DNA is TGTGCCAGCAGCGTAGGGGAGGGAGAGGCCAAAAACATTCAGTACTTC. It translates to CASSVGEGEAKNIQYF. The gene calls are TRBV6-6 and TRBJ2-4; 7 bases agree with TRBD2. The CDR3 has 16 amino acids. The germline gives CDR1 MNHNY, CDR2 SVGAGI (reference sequence). Trimming removed 6 bases from V and 1 base from J; junction bases left unmatched: 9.

The chain couples TRBV19 to TRBJ1-1, with 7 bases lining up with TRBD1. The CDR3 contains 14 residues. The germline V gene has CDR1 LNHDA and CDR2 SQIVND (reference sequence). V lost 5 bases, J lost 0 bases, and 3 bases stayed unmatched. CDR3 DNA: TGTGCCAGTAGTGCTGACAGGGTGAACACTGAAGCTTTCTTT. Encoded protein: CASSADRVNTEAFF. The whole variable domain, filled in from reference TRBV19 and TRBJ1-1, reads DGGITQSPKYLFRKEGQNVTLSCEQNLNHDAMYWYRQDPGQGLRLIYYSQIVNDFQKGDIAEGYSVSREKKESFPLTVTSAQKNPTAFYLCASSADRVNTEAFFGQGTRLTVV.

The V gene is TRBV6-5, the J gene TRBJ1-3, with D maybe TRBD1 (5 bases). The CDR3 has 14 amino acids. Germline CDR1 is MNHEY and CDR2 is SVGAGI. V dropped 5 bases and J dropped 0 bases, with 8 bases sitting between them. CDR3 region: CASSPTGSGNTIYF. The CDR3 bases are TGTGCCAGCAGTCCAACAGGCTCTGGAAACACCATATATTTT.

This clone was seen only a few times. V gene TRBV7-2 combines with J gene TRBJ1-2; 10 bases agree with TRBD1. J was trimmed by 4 bases and V by 5 bases; bases with no gene match: 4. CDR1 and CDR2 from the germline V gene are SGHTA and FQGNSA. This CDR3 region has 14 residues. The CDR3 nucleotides read TGTGCCAGCAGCCCATGGGACAGGGGCTATGGCTACACCTTC. It is translated as CASSPWDRGYGYTF.

The rearrangement joins TRBV4-3 to TRBJ2-1; tentatively, D is TRBD2 (5 bases). This CDR3 has 15 amino acids. Trimming cost V 0 bases and J 15 bases, with 21 bases left between them. Germline V gene sequence: CDR1 LGHNA, CDR2 YSLEER. The CDR3 loop reads CASSQDFTEESMRFF. The CDR3 DNA reads as TGCGCCAGCAGCCAAGATTTTACGGAGGAATCGATGCGGTTCTTC.

The chain is built from TRBV5-5 and TRBJ1-4; D possibly corresponds to TRBD1 (6 bases). The V and J ends lost 0 bases and 8 bases respectively, with 14 bases between them. The CDR3 totals 15 residues. Germline lookup yields CDR1 SGHKS and CDR2 YYEKEE (reference sequence). The CDR3 DNA sequence: TGTGCCAGCAGCTTGGATGTGGGGGCAAGGGAAAAACTGTTTTTT. Protein sequence: CASSLDVGAREKLFF.

The rearrangement links TRBV9 to TRBJ2-7; 7 bases are a match to TRBD2. The V gene's germline CDR1 is SGDLS and CDR2 YYNGEE. The V gene end was trimmed by 4 bases and the J gene end by 4 bases; junction bases not matched to a gene: 14. The CDR3 covers 16 residues. The CDR3 sequence: CASSSSGRALGYEQYF. CDR3 DNA sequence: TGTGCCAGCAGCTCCTCGGGGAGGGCTCTCGGGTACGAGCAGTACTTC.

The genes are TRBV7-9 and TRBJ2-7; tentatively, D is TRBD1 (5 bases). Trimming removed 1 base from V and 2 bases from J, with 9 bases in between. Looked up from germline, CDR1 is SEHNR and CDR2 is FQNEAQ (reference sequence). This CDR3 contains 14 residues. The CDR3 nucleotides read TGTGCCAGCAGCTTAGAGCAGGGAACCTACGAGCAGTACTTC. It translates to CASSLEQGTYEQYF.

There are a few counts of this clone. The chain couples TRBV5-1 to TRBJ2-4; the D is unclear. Germline values: CDR1 SGHRS, CDR2 YFSETQ. This CDR3 spans 14 amino acids. V gave up 4 bases and J gave up 0 bases, with 8 bases separating them. The chain's CDR3 is CASSLTVAKNIQYF. The CDR3 DNA reads as TGCGCCAGCAGCCTCACAGTAGCCAAAAACATTCAGTACTTC.

The chain has TRBV7-2 and TRBJ1-3; TRBD1 matches 9 bases. CDR3 length equals 16 residues. CDR1 SGHTA and CDR2 FQGNSA come from the germline V gene. Trimming removed 5 bases from V and 0 bases from J; junction bases left unmatched: 5. The CDR3 spells CASSQDRGSSGNTIYF. The CDR3, as DNA: TGTGCCAGCAGCCAGGACAGGGGCAGCTCTGGAAACACCATATATTTT. Based on the CDR3 plus reference TRBV7-2 and TRBJ1-3, the full variable domain is GAGVSQSPSNKVTEKGKDVELRCDPISGHTALYWYRQSLGQGLEFLIYFQGNSAPDKSGLPSDRFSAERTGGSVSTLTIQRTQQEDSAVYLCASSQDRGSSGNTIYFGEGSWLTVV.

The chain couples TRBV4-1 to TRBJ2-7; 7 bases line up with TRBD1. The CDR3 covers 13 residues. The germline V gene has CDR1 MGHRA and CDR2 YSYEKL. Trimming cost V 3 bases and J 7 bases; bases outside gene matches: 6. The CDR3 bases are TGCGCCAGCAGCCAGTCCACAGGGGTTGAGCAGTACTTC. Encoded protein: CASSQSTGVEQYF.

J is TRBJ2-7 and V is TRBV9, with D possibly matching TRBD1 (6 bases). Trimming stripped 3 bases from V and 6 bases from J, with 16 bases between. The CDR3 extends over 14 amino acids. In germline, CDR1 is SGDLS, CDR2 YYNGEE. The CDR3 DNA is TGTGCCAGCAGCGCCCGTGGGACAAAAGGCGAGCAGTACTTC. Translated, it gives CASSARGTKGEQYF.

The chain joins TRBV29-1 to TRBJ2-2; 8 bases are shared with TRBD1. The CDR3 consists of 13 residues. The V gene's germline CDR1 is SQVTM and CDR2 ANQGSEA. Germline trimming cut 7 bases from V and 5 bases from J; bases unmatched to any gene: 6. CDR3: CSGGQGNTGELFF. CDR3 coding DNA: TGCAGCGGCGGACAGGGAAATACCGGGGAGCTGTTTTTT.

The V call is TRBV2, the J call TRBJ1-5; no reliable D call. The CDR3 contains 14 residues. Trimming left V 3 bases short and J 5 bases short, with 11 bases between. CDR1 and CDR2 (germline): SNHLY, FYNNEI. In nucleotides, the CDR3 is TGTGCCAGCAGTGACCGAGGAGAATATCAGCCCCAGCATTTT. It codes for CASSDRGEYQPQHF.

This chain connects TRBV5-1 to TRBJ1-1; possibly TRBD1 for D (6 bases). Trimming cost V 2 bases and J 1 base, with 9 bases left between them. This CDR3 contains 14 residues. In germline, CDR1 is SGHRS, CDR2 YFSETQ. The CDR3 sequence: CASSFLDRNTEAFF. For the CDR3, the DNA is TGCGCCAGCAGCTTCCTGGACAGGAACACTGAAGCTTTCTTT.

There are a few counts of this clone. The rearrangement joins TRBV9 to TRBJ2-1; TRBD2 agrees at 7 bases. V trimming: 0 bases; J trimming: 6 bases; junction bases outside the gene matches: 0. The germline V gene encodes CDR1 SGDLS and CDR2 YYNGEE. The length of the CDR3 is 13 residues. In DNA, the CDR3 is TGTGCCAGCAGCGTAGGCGGGGGCAATGAGCAGTTCTTC. Translation: CASSVGGGNEQFF.

This sequence joins TRBV6-6 and TRBJ1-1, with 9 positions matching TRBD1. Germline assignment: CDR1 MNHNY and CDR2 SVGAGI (reference sequence). V shed 3 bases and J 4 bases; nucleotides not matched to a gene: 3. The CDR3 consists of 14 residues. CDR3 region: CASSYSTGGTEAFF. The CDR3, as DNA: TGTGCCAGCAGTTATTCGACAGGGGGCACTGAAGCTTTCTTT.

This chain links TRBV9 with TRBJ2-3; D might be TRBD2 (6 bases). V lost 0 bases, J lost 1 base, and 15 bases lay in between. The CDR3 has 17 amino acids. Germline CDR1 is SGDLS and CDR2 is YYNGEE. The CDR3 DNA reads TGTGCCAGCAGCGTAGCGGGCGGGGCAGCCCGCACAGATACGCAGTATTTT. It codes for CASSVAGGAARTDTQYF.

This clone was seen a handful of times. This sequence joins TRBV6-5 and TRBJ1-4; no firm D call. CDR3 length equals 14 residues. CDR1 MNHEY and CDR2 SVGAGI come from the germline V gene. Trimming removed 2 bases at V and 5 bases at J, with 9 bases between. For the CDR3, the DNA is TGTGCCAGCAGTTACGATGGGCAGAATGAAAAACTGTTTTTT. Its protein is CASSYDGQNEKLFF.

The rearrangement links TRBV7-8 to TRBJ2-6; the match to TRBD2 covers 8 bases. Unmatched junction bases numbered 16, after V lost 2 bases and J lost 4 bases. The CDR3 loop spans 20 amino acids. Germline-derived CDR1 and CDR2 are SGHVS and FQNEAQ. The CDR3 sequence: CASSLLSGIAGRGGANVLTF. CDR3 DNA: TGTGCCAGCAGCTTATTGTCTGGGATAGCGGGAAGAGGAGGGGCCAACGTCCTGACTTTC.

The chain links TRBV25-1 to TRBJ2-6; D is ambiguous. V lost 8 bases to trimming and J lost 4 bases, with 9 bases between them. Germline-derived CDR1 and CDR2 are MGHDK and SYGVNS. The CDR3 is 13 residues long. CDR3 bases: TGTGCCAGCCACCCTCAGGGGGCCAACGTCCTGACTTTC. The encoded protein is CASHPQGANVLTF.

The chain recombines TRBV27 with TRBJ1-3, with no clear D. Trimming shortened V by 2 bases and J by 0 bases, and 5 bases separated the two germline ends. CDR1 MNHEY and CDR2 SMNVEV come from the germline V gene (reference sequence). The CDR3 runs 14 residues. Here the CDR3 DNA reads TGTGCCAGCAGTTTAACAGCCTCTGGAAACACCATATATTTT. Translated: CASSLTASGNTIYF.

The V gene is TRBV5-1, the J gene TRBJ1-2, with D hard to call. This CDR3 spans 9 amino acids. The V gene lost 7 bases and the J gene lost 5 bases, with 3 bases spanning the gap. Germline V CDR1 and CDR2: SGHRS, YFSETQ. CDR3 in DNA: TGCGCCAGCCAATATGGCTACACCTTC. Translated: CASQYGYTF.

This chain joins TRBV7-2 and TRBJ2-7, with D possibly TRBD1 on 7 matching bases. V lost 3 bases and J lost 2, with 11 bases in between. Germline V gene lookup returns CDR1 SGHTA and CDR2 FQGNSA. CDR3 length equals 14 residues. The CDR3 protein is CASSFGGQPYEQYF. DNA of the CDR3: TGTGCCAGCAGCTTCGGGGGACAGCCCTACGAGCAGTACTTC.

The V gene is TRBV9, the J gene TRBJ2-2; D is possibly TRBD2 (5 bases). Trimming left V 6 bases short and J 6 bases short, with 21 bases between. The germline V gene encodes CDR1 SGDLS and CDR2 YYNGEE. The CDR3 sequence is 16 residues long. In DNA form, the CDR3 reads TGTGCCAGCACCGTCGCCGGGAACGCTAGGGCCGGGGAGCTGTTTTTT. Translated, it gives CASTVAGNARAGELFF.